The entry that follows covers one TCR beta chain sequence. These data originate in a study of CXCR3-negative and CXCR3-positive naive CD8 T cells. This CDR3 has 15 amino acids. With UMI labels, 5' RACE was used to prepare the TRB cDNA libraries. TCRdb re-called the 5' RACE reads and gives one entry per CDR3 protein, without DNA. Recorded for this sample: about 6,000 distinct CDR3 sequences. The sequence was obtained from a human donor in good health. Some clones in this sample may be carry-over from other donors' samples. V is TRBV23-1 and J is TRBJ2-7; no DNA is available, so the TRBD1 call from TCRdb remains unchecked. TRBV23-1 counts as an open reading frame of uncertain function. What was sequenced was naive CXCR3- CD8+ T cells from blood. Described subset: CD45RO-CCR7+CD27+CD95- naive CD8+ T cells lacking CXCR3 (TNR3-). CDR3 region: CASSQKPGQGYEQYF.